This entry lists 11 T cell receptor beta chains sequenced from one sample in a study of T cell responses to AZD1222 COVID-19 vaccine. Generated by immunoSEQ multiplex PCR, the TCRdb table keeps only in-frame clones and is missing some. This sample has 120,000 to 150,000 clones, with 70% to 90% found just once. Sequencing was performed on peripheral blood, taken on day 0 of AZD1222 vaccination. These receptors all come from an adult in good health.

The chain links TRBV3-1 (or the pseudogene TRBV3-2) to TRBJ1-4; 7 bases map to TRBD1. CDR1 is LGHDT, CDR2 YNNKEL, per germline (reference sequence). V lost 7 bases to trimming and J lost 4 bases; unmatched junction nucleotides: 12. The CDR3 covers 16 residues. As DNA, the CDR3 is TGTGCCAGCACTCCCTGGGGGGGACAGCGTAATGAAAAACTGTTTTTT. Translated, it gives CASTPWGGQRNEKLFF.

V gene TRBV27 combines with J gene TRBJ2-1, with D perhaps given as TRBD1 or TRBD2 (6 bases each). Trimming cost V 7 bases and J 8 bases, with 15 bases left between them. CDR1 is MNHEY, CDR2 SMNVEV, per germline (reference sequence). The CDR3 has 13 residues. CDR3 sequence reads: CASTGATLHEQFF. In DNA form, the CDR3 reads TGTGCCAGCACGGGGGCTACCTTGCATGAGCAGTTCTTC.

The chain's CDR3 is CASSFTGGNTGELFF. CDR3 DNA: TGTGCCAGCAGCTTTACAGGGGGCAATACCGGGGAGCTGTTTTTT. The chain employs TRBV9 and TRBJ2-2; TRBD1 agrees at 9 bases. CDR3 size: 15 residues. V shed 4 bases, J shed 5 bases, and the junction held 6 bases outside the gene matches. Germline CDR1 is SGDLS and CDR2 is YYNGEE. The full variable domain, its missing parts supplied by reference TRBV9 and TRBJ2-2, is DSGVTQTPKHLITATGQRVTLRCSPRSGDLSVYWYQQSLDQGLQFLIQYYNGEERAKGNILERFSAQQFPDLHSELNLSSLELGDSALYFCASSFTGGNTGELFFGEGSRLTVL.

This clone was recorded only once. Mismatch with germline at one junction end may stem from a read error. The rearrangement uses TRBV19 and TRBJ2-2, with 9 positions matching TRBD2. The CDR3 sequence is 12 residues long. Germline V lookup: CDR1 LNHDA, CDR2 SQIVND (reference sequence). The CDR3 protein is CASSIERGGLFF. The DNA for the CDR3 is TGTGCCAGTAGTATAGAGCGGGGGGGGCTGTTTTTT.

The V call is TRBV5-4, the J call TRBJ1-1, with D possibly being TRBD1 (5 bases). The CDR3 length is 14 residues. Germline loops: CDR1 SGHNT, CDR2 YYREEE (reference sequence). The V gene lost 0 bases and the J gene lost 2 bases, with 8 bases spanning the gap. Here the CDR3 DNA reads TGTGCCAGCAGCTTGGGGGGGAGAAACACTGAAGCTTTCTTT. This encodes CASSLGGRNTEAFF.

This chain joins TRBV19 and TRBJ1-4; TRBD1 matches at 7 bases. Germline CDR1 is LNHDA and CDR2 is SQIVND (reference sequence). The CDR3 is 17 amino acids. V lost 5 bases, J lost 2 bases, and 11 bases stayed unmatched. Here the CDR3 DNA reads TGTGCCAGTAGTCCGTCCCGGGACAGTTCTACTAATGAAAAACTGTTTTTT. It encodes CASSPSRDSSTNEKLFF.

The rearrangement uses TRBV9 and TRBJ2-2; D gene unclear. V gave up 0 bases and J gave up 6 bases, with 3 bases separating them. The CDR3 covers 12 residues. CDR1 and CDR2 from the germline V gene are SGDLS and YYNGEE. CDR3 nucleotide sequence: TGTGCCAGCAGCGTAGTGGCCGGGGAGCTGTTTTTT. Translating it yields CASSVVAGELFF.

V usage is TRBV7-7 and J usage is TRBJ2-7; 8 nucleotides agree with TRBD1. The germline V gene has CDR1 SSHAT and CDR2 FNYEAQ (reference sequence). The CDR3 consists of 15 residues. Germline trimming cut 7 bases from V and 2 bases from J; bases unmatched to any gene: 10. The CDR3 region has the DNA TGTGCCAGCAAGGTTGGAGGACAGGGAACCTACGAGCAGTACTTC. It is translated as CASKVGGQGTYEQYF.

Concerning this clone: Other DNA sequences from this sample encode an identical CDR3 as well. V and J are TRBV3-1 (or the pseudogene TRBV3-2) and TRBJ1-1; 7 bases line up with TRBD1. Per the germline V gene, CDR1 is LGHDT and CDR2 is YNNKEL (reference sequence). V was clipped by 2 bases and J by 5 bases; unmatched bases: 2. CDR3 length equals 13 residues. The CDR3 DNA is TGTGCCAGCAGCCAACAGGGGGTAACTGAAGCTTTCTTT. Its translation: CASSQQGVTEAFF.

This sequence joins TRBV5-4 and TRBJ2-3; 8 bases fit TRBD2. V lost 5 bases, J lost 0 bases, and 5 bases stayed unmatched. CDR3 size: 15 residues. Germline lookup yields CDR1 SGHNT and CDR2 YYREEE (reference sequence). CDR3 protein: CASRSTSGSTDTQYF. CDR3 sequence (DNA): TGTGCCAGCAGATCAACTAGCGGAAGCACAGATACGCAGTATTTT.

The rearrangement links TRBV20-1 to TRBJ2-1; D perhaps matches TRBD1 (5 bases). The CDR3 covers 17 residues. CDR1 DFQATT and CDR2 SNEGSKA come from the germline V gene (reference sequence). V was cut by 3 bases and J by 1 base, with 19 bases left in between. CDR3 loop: CSASTRVETASYNEQFF. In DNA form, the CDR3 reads TGCAGTGCTAGTACACGGGTAGAGACAGCTTCCTACAATGAGCAGTTCTTC.